The 25 T cell receptor beta chains below come from one sample, sequenced in a study of blood T cells in healthy people across ages. Through a sample-barcoded 5' primer and a J-beta primer mix, a second PCR was run for roughly 6 to 11 cycles. Each CDR3 protein is one row after TCRdb ran MiXCR on the 5' RACE reads. The sample records about 930,000 distinct CDR3 sequences, under 35% being singletons. This same sample was also taken into another study, of T cells of mothers and their children.

Sample: blood. The receptor source for this set is a middle-aged woman in good health.

This clonotype was observed a few times. This chain joins TRBV9 and TRBJ1-1, with D maybe TRBD1 (5 bases). Trimming left V 2 bases short and J 0 bases short, with 11 bases between. CDR1 and CDR2 (germline): SGDLS, YYNGEE. The CDR3 loop spans 15 amino acids. CDR3 sequence: CASSVLGGLNTEAFF. The CDR3 nucleotides are TGTGCCAGCAGCGTTCTTGGGGGTTTGAACACTGAAGCTTTCTTT.

The CDR3 spells CSARPGGVGGLQEQFF. DNA of the CDR3: TGCAGTGCTAGACCGGGGGGGGTCGGGGGACTACAGGAGCAGTTCTTC. The chain has TRBV20-1 and TRBJ2-1, with TRBD2 matching over 8 bases. The CDR3 length is 16 residues. Germline V gene data show CDR1 as DFQATT and CDR2 as SNEGSKA (reference sequence). J was trimmed by 10 bases and V by 2 bases; bases with no gene match: 16.

The V and J genes are TRBV2 and TRBJ1-5, with TRBD1 matching over 8 bases. Germline V CDR1 and CDR2: SNHLY, FYNNEI. Trimming cost V 4 bases and J 6 bases; bases outside gene matches: 8. The CDR3 spans 15 residues. The CDR3, as DNA: TGTGCCAGCAGTGGCGGGGAACAGGGGGGTCAGCCCCAGCATTTT. Its protein product is CASSGGEQGGQPQHF.

This sequence joins TRBV20-1 and TRBJ2-3, with 7 bases lining up with TRBD1. The CDR3 contains 15 residues. Germline V lookup: CDR1 DFQATT, CDR2 SNEGSKA (reference sequence). V gave up 6 bases and J gave up 4 bases; unmatched junction bases: 13. CDR3 in DNA: TGCAGTGCCCCAAATCCAAGGGGGCCGGCAGATACGCAGTATTTT. Amino acids: CSAPNPRGPADTQYF.

Notes on this clonotype: A single base separates this from a much larger clone, so it may be a read error. DNA for the CDR3: TGTGCCAGCCGAAATAGCGGGGTCGGAGATGCGCAGTATTTT. Translated, it gives CASRNSGVGDAQYF. The chain couples TRBV12-3 or TRBV12-4 to TRBJ2-3; 8 bases map to TRBD2. The CDR3 has 14 amino acids.

Concerning this clonotype itself: A single base separates this from a much larger clone, so it may be a read error. This chain uses TRBV10-3 with TRBJ2-7; D not certain. The CDR3 consists of 14 residues. Germline CDR1 reads ENHRY; CDR2 reads SYGVKD. CDR3 sequence reads: CAIRERGVSCEQYF. CDR3 nucleotides: TGTGCCATCAGGGAGCGTGGGGTTTCCTGCGAGCAGTACTTC.

This clonotype was seen ten or more times. The chain employs TRBV7-9 and TRBJ2-7; D remains ambiguous. This CDR3 has 15 residues. V lost 1 base to trimming and J lost 0 bases, with 10 bases between them. The germline gives CDR1 SEHNR, CDR2 FQNEAQ (reference sequence). The CDR3 region is CASSLVLGNSYEQYF. The CDR3 DNA reads TGTGCCAGCAGCTTAGTCCTGGGGAACTCCTACGAGCAGTACTTC.

Comments on this clonotype: A clone one base away is much larger, so this may be a read error. This chain links TRBV29-1 with TRBJ2-4; 9 bases are a match to TRBD1. The J call may be mistaken, given a closer DNA end match to TRBJ2-7. Germline V CDR1 and CDR2: SQVTM, ANQGSEA. The CDR3 totals 14 residues. The CDR3 sequence is CSVREPDRGHEQYF. In DNA, the CDR3 is TGCAGCGTTAGGGAGCCGGACAGGGGCCACGAGCAGTACTTC.

The rearrangement uses TRBV10-3 and TRBJ1-1; TRBD1 aligns across 9 bases. V gave up 3 bases and J gave up 5 bases; unmatched junction bases: 7. The CDR3 extends over 15 amino acids. CDR1 and CDR2 (germline): ENHRY, SYGVKD. The CDR3 is CAISDRAGTGTEAFF. The CDR3 DNA is TGTGCCATCAGTGATCGGGCAGGGACAGGGACTGAAGCTTTCTTT.

This clonotype was found many times. The V call is TRBV20-1, the J call TRBJ2-1, with 10 bases aligning to TRBD2. The V segment lost 2 bases and the J segment 6 bases; nucleotides outside the gene matches: 13. The CDR3 is 17 residues long. Germline loops: CDR1 DFQATT, CDR2 SNEGSKA (reference sequence). CDR3 in amino acids: CSARTIAGGRGGNEQFF. The CDR3 DNA reads TGCAGTGCTAGAACCATAGCGGGGGGACGCGGGGGCAATGAGCAGTTCTTC.

This clonotype was recorded a few times. The CDR3 nucleotides read TGTGCCAGCAGTCCCCCTCGGGGCCCCTATGGCTACACCTTC. It is translated as CASSPPRGPYGYTF. V is TRBV28 and J is TRBJ1-2; TRBD1 is a possible D gene (5 bases). Trimming stripped 5 bases from V and 4 bases from J, with 14 bases between. The V gene's germline CDR1 is MDHEN and CDR2 SYDVKM. The CDR3 covers 14 residues.

This clonotype appeared a few times. The V and J genes are TRBV20-1 and TRBJ1-5, with TRBD1 identical over 10 bases. The CDR3 consists of 15 residues. The ends lost 0 bases at V and 4 bases at J; junction bases unmatched: 3. The germline V gene has CDR1 DFQATT and CDR2 SNEGSKA (reference sequence). The CDR3, as DNA: TGCAGTGCTAGAGATATGGGACAGGGGAATCAGCCCCAGCATTTT. Its translation: CSARDMGQGNQPQHF.

This clonotype occurred many times. The rearrangement uses TRBV12-3 or TRBV12-4 and TRBJ1-2; weak D call: TRBD1 (6 bases). The germline V and J ends were trimmed by 7 bases and 3 bases, with 9 bases remaining between them. The CDR3 runs to 12 residues. The CDR3, as DNA: TGTGCCAGCACTCCAGGGGACTATGGCTACACCTTC. Protein sequence: CASTPGDYGYTF.

Only a few counts were recorded for this clonotype. V and J are TRBV21-1 and TRBJ2-4; the tabulated D call, TRBD1, remains unverified against the DNA. TRBV21-1 constitutes a pseudogene. CDR3 size: 14 residues. Here the CDR3 reads CASNPGTEKNIQYF. Written as DNA, the CDR3 is TGTGCCAGCAACCCCGGGACGGAAAAAAACATTCAGTACTTC.

This clonotype has at least ten counts. The chain combines TRBV13 with TRBJ1-2; D remains ambiguous. Germline CDR1 and CDR2: PRHDT and FYEKMQ (reference sequence). The V and J ends lost 5 bases and 5 bases respectively, with 18 bases between them. The CDR3 has 15 amino acids. CDR3 loop: CASSPARGLGYGYTF. CDR3 in DNA: TGTGCCAGCAGCCCCGCCAGAGGACTGGGATATGGCTACACCTTC.

V is TRBV7-6 and J is TRBJ2-7; D possibly matches TRBD1 or TRBD2 (7 bases each). The CDR3 consists of 17 residues. Trimming left V 5 bases short and J 1 base short, with 21 bases between. Per the germline V gene, CDR1 is SGHVS and CDR2 is FNYEAQ. This CDR3 is CASSPQGGGRTSYEQYF. CDR3 coding DNA: TGTGCCAGCAGCCCCCAGGGAGGGGGCAGAACATCCTACGAGCAGTACTTC.

The V and J genes are TRBV11-2 and TRBJ2-5; D is undetermined. Germline CDR1 and CDR2: SGHAT and FQNNGV. The CDR3 has 16 residues. V dropped 5 bases and J dropped 11 bases, with 27 bases sitting between them. The CDR3 sequence: CASSHPRQSYEIGQYF. The CDR3 nucleotides read TGTGCCAGCAGCCATCCGAGGCAGTCCTACGAGATAGGGCAGTACTTC.

V usage is TRBV2 and J usage is TRBJ1-6, with 9 bases fitting TRBD1. Looked up from germline, CDR1 is SNHLY and CDR2 is FYNNEI. The CDR3 is 14 residues long. V trimming: 7 bases; J trimming: 18 bases; junction bases outside the gene matches: 16. The CDR3 spells CASTRDRASFSTHF. The CDR3 DNA reads as TGTGCCAGCACCCGGGACAGGGCGTCCTTTAGTACCCACTTT.

Worth noting for this clonotype: The germline gene is not matched at one end of the junction; a read error may be the cause. CDR3 sequence (DNA): TGTGCCAGTACCGACGGGACAGGGGGCGTCTATGGCTGCACCTTC. This gives the protein CASTDGTGGVYGCTF. V gene TRBV19 combines with J gene TRBJ1-2; 12 bases map to TRBD1. The CDR3 has 15 amino acids. Germline V gives CDR1 LNHDA, CDR2 SQIVND (reference sequence).

The chain recombines TRBV12-5 with TRBJ2-5, with no clear D. The J call may be faulty, since TRBJ2-7 better matches the DNA end. The CDR3 runs 11 residues. CDR1 and CDR2 from the germline V gene are LGHNT and FRNRAP. In nucleotides, the CDR3 is TGTGCTAGTGGGCTTAAATACGAGCAGTACTTC. Its protein product is CASGLKYEQYF.

V is TRBV7-9 and J is TRBJ2-1; no clear D gene. Trimming took 4 bases from V and 5 from J, leaving 9 bases between them. There are 13 residues in the CDR3. CDR1 and CDR2 (germline): SEHNR, FQNEAQ (reference sequence). The DNA for the CDR3 is TGTGCCAGCAGCTGGGTAGCAAACAATGAGCAGTTCTTC. Protein: CASSWVANNEQFF.

This clonotype has only a few counts. The rearrangement uses TRBV6-2 or TRBV6-3 and TRBJ2-7; 10 bases are shared with TRBD1. V was clipped by 6 bases and J by 4 bases; unmatched bases: 3. The CDR3 contains 13 residues. CDR1 and CDR2 from the germline V gene are MNHEY and SVGEGT. The CDR3: CASRWTGGYEQYF. In DNA, the CDR3 is TGTGCCAGCAGGTGGACAGGGGGTTACGAGCAGTACTTC.

The chain carries TRBV4-3 and TRBJ1-2; perhaps TRBD1 as D (5 bases). V was shortened by 5 bases and J by 3 bases, with 7 bases between the two germline ends. The CDR3 has 12 amino acids. CDR1 LGHNA and CDR2 YSLEER come from the germline V gene. The CDR3 DNA is TGCGCCAGCAGCGGGGACCACTATGGCTACACCTTC. Protein: CASSGDHYGYTF.

The chain uses TRBV20-1 and TRBJ2-3; no definite D call. The CDR3 is 14 amino acids. V was clipped by 3 bases and J by 10 bases, with 20 bases between them. Germline CDR1 DFQATT, CDR2 SNEGSKA (reference sequence). The CDR3 sequence is CSARTGPAYTAQYF. The CDR3 nucleotides read TGCAGTGCTAGGACGGGCCCGGCCTATACAGCGCAGTATTTT.

With regard to this clonotype: At one of its ends the junction is not consistent with the germline gene, which may arise from a read error. V gene TRBV4-3 combines with J gene TRBJ2-4; TRBD1 is a possible D gene (5 bases). The end of the DNA fits TRBJ2-7 better, so the J call may be wrong. The CDR3 is 17 amino acids. Germline-derived CDR1 and CDR2 are LGHNA and YSLEER. CDR3 region: CASCQERQLYSVHEQYF. In DNA form, the CDR3 reads TGCGCCAGCTGCCAAGAAAGACAGCTATACTCCGTCCACGAGCAGTACTTC.